This entry describes one TCR beta chain. Its target is unknown. RNA transcripts provided the source from which TCR beta CDR3 regions were amplified. First-round RT-PCR with HTBI primers amplified the TCR CDR3 region. TCRdb reprocessed the multiplex PCR reads with MiXCR, giving one entry per CDR3 protein. Of 700,000 to 850,000 distinct CDR3 sequences in the sample, around a third were seen once. V was clipped by 2 bases and J by 1 base; unmatched bases: 7. The CDR3 loop spans 16 amino acids. In germline, CDR1 is MNHEY, CDR2 SVGAGI. The data stem from a study of T cells in Graves' hyperthyroidism and ophthalmopathy. General observations from the study: The model foresaw ophthalmopathy a median approximately 6.3 months prior to onset. A 13 V-J model separated ophthalmopathy from stable hyperthyroidism.

This sequence was found in a woman aged 40 to 50 with Graves' hyperthyroidism. Sequenced sample: blood. The chain uses TRBV6-5 and TRBJ1-1, with TRBD1 matching over 7 bases. CDR3 protein: CASSYAGQWENTEAFF. DNA of the CDR3: TGTGCCAGCAGTTACGCGGGACAGTGGGAGAACACTGAAGCTTTCTTT.